The clone carrying this TCR beta chain showed up just a few times. The data derive from a study of T cell changes during pregnancy in multiple sclerosis. Method: immunoSEQ multiplex PCR; TCRdb's copy keeps in-frame clones and lacks some. Among tens of thousands of clones listed, 92% were seen once. The specimen comprised peripheral blood, sampled before pregnancy. This sequence originates from a female donor with multiple sclerosis, enrolled in a pregnancy study.

The CDR3 sequence is CASSLAPGSPLHF. CDR3 DNA sequence: TGCGCCAGCAGCTTGGCCCCGGGTTCACCCCTCCACTTT. The chain uses TRBV5-1 and TRBJ1-6; no firm D call. The germline V and J ends were trimmed by 0 bases and 9 bases, with 7 bases remaining between them. Germline assignment: CDR1 SGHRS and CDR2 YFSETQ. The CDR3 has 13 residues. Combining the CDR3 with reference TRBV5-1 and TRBJ1-6 gives the whole variable domain KAGVTQTPRYLIKTRGQQVTLSCSPISGHRSVSWYQQTPGQGLQFLFEYFSETQRNKGNFPGRFSGRQFSNSRSEMNVSTLELGDSALYLCASSLAPGSPLHFGNGTRLTVT.